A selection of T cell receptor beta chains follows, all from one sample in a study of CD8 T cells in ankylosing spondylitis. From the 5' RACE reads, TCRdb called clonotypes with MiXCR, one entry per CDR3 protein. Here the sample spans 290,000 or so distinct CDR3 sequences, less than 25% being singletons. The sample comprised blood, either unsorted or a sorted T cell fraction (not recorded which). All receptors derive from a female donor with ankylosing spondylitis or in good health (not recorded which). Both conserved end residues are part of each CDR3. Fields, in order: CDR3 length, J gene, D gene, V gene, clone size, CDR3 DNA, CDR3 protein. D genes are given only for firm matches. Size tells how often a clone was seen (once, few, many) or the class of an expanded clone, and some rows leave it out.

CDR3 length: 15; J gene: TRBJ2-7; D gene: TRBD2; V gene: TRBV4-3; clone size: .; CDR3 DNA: TGCGCCAGCAGCCGACTACTAGCGGGAGGAAACGAGCAGTACTTC; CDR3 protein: CASSRLLAGGNEQYF
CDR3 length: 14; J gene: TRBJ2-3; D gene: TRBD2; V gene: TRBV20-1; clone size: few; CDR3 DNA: TGCAGTGCTACTAGCGGGAGGAGAGCAGATACGCAGTATTTT; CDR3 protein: CSATSGRRADTQYF
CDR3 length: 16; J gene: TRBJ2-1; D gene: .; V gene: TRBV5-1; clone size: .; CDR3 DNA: TGCGCCAGCAAGGGATTTGACCCCGGTAGGTTTGTTGAGCAGTTCTTC; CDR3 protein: CASKGFDPGRFVEQFF
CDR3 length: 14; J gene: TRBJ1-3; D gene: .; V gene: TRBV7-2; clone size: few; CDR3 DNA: TGTGCCAGCAGGAGTCCTAGGGCCGGAAACACCATATGTTTT; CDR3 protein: CASRSPRAGNTICF
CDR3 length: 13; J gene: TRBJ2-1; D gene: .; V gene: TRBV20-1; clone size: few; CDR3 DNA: TGCAGTGCTAGAGTCGACCCCTGGAATGAGCAGTTCTTC; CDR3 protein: CSARVDPWNEQFF
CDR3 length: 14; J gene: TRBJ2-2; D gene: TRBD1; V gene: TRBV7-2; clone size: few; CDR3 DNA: TGTGCCAGCTCGGGACAGGGGAATACCGGGGAGCTGTTTTTT; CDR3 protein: CASSGQGNTGELFF
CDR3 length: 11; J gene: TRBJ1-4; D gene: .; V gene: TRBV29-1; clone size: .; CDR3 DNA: TGCAGCGGCGGGGGGAATGAAAAACTGTTTTTT; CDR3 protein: CSGGGNEKLFF
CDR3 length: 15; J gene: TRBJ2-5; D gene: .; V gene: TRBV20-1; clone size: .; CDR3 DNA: TGCAGTGCTAGACCCGGGAAACTAGGTGTAGAGACCCAGTACTTC; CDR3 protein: CSARPGKLGVETQYF
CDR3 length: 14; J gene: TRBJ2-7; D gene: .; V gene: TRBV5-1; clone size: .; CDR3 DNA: TGCGCCAGCACCCGGACGTCGAGCTCCTACGAGCAGTACTTC; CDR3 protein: CASTRTSSSYEQYF
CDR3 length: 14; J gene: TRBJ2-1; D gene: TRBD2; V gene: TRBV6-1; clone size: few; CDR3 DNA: TGTGCCAGCCTTACGGTGCGGGAGGGCCGGGAGCAGTTCTTC; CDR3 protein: CASLTVREGREQFF
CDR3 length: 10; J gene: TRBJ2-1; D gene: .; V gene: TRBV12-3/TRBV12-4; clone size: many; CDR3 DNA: TGTGCCAGCGGGTCCTCGATACCGTTCTTC; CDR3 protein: CASGSSIPFF
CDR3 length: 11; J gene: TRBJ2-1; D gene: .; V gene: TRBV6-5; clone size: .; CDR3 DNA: TGTGCCAGCAGTTACTCCGGGCCCTTGTTCTTC; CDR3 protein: CASSYSGPLFF
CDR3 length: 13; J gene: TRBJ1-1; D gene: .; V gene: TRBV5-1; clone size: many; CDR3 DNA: TGCGCCAGCAGCGGGGGGCTGCACACTGAAGCTTTCTTT; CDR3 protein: CASSGGLHTEAFF
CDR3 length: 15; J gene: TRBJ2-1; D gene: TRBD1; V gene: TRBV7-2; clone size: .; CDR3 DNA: TGTGCCGGCAGCCCGGACAGGGGGTACAACAATGAGCAGTTCTTC; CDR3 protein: CAGSPDRGYNNEQFF
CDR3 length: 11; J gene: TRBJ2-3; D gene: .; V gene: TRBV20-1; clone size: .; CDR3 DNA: TGCAGTGCCAGCCACCCGGATACGCAGTATTTT; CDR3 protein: CSASHPDTQYF
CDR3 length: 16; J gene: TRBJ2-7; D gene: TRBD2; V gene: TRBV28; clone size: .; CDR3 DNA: TGTGCCAGCAGTTTACGGCCTAGCGGGAGAGGGACGAGCCAGTACTTC; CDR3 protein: CASSLRPSGRGTSQYF
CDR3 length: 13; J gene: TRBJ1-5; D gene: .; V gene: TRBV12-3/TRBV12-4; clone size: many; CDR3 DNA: TGTGCCAGCAGTTTGGGGGTTTATCAGCCCCAGCATTTT; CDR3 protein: CASSLGVYQPQHF
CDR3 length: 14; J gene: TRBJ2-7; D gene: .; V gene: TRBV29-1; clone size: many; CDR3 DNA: TGCAGCGTTCAGGCGGTCCAAGAATCCTACGAGCAGTACTTC; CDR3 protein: CSVQAVQESYEQYF
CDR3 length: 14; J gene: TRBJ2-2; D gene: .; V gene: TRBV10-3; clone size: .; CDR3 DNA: TGTGCCATCAGTGAGGAGATGGATGGCGGGGAGCTGTTTTTT; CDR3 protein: CAISEEMDGGELFF
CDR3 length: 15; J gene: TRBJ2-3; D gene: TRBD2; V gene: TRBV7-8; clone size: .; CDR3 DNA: TGTGCCAGCAGCTTAGCGGGGAGGGGTCCGGATACGCAGTATTTT; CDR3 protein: CASSLAGRGPDTQYF
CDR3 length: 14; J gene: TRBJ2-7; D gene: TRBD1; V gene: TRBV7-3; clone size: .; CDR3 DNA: TGTGCCAGCAGCCCCGCAGGGGGTGTCGACGAGCAGTACTTC; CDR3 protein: CASSPAGGVDEQYF
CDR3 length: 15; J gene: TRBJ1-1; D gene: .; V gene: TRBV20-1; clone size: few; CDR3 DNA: TGCAGTGCTAGAGTCTCAGGGCGCAGGAACACTGAAGCTTTCTTT; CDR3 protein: CSARVSGRRNTEAFF
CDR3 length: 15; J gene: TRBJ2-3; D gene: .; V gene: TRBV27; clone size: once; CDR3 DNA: TGTGCCAGCAGCTACGGCCGAGTCCCCACAGATACGCAGTATTTT; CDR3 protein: CASSYGRVPTDTQYF
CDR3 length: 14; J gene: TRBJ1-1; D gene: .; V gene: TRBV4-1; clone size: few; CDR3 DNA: TGCGCCAGCAAAAACAGGGCTTTGAACACTGAAGCTTTCTTT; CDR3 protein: CASKNRALNTEAFF
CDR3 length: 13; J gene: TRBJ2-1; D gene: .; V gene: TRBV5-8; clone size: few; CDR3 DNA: TGTGCCAGCAGCTTGGAGGGTGGGGATGAGCAGTTCTTC; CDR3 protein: CASSLEGGDEQFF
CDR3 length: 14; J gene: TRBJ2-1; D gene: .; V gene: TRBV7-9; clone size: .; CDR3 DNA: TGTGCCAGCAGCTTAGTGTCTAGGCACAATGAGCAGTTCTTC; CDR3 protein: CASSLVSRHNEQFF
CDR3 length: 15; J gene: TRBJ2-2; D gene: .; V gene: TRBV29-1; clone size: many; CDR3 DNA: TGCAGCGTTGGGTTCCGACGGAGTAACACCGGGGAGCTGTTTTTT; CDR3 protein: CSVGFRRSNTGELFF
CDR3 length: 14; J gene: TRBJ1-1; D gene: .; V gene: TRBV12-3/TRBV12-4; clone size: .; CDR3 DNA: TGTGCCAGCAGGGACCGGGCTCCGAACACTGAAGCTTTCTTT; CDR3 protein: CASRDRAPNTEAFF
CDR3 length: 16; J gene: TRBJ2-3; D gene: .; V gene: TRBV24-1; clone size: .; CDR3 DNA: TGTGCCACCAGTGATTCTCGACAGGCTAACACAGATACGCAGTATTTT; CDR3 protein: CATSDSRQANTDTQYF
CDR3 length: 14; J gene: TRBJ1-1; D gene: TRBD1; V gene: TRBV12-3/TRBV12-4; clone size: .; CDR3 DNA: TGTGCCAGCAGTTTCAGCCAGGGGGACACTGAAGCTTTCTTT; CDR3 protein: CASSFSQGDTEAFF
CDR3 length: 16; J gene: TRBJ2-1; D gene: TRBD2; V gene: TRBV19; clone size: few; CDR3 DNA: TGTGCCAGCCAAAGGGGGGGACTAGCGGACTACAATGAGCAGTTCTTC; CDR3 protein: CASQRGGLADYNEQFF
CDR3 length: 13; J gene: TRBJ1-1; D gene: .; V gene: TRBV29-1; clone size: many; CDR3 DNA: TGCAGCGTACGGGGGCGAGCTTACACTGAAGCTTTCTTT; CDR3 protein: CSVRGRAYTEAFF
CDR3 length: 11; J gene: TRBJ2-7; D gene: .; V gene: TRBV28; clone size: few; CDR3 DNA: TGTGCCGCCAGAACACCTCGCGAGCAGTACTTC; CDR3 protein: CAARTPREQYF
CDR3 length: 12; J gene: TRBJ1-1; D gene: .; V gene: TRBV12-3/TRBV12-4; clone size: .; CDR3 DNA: TGTGCCAGCAGTTTATCGGGGCTTGGAGCTTTCTTT; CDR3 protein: CASSLSGLGAFF
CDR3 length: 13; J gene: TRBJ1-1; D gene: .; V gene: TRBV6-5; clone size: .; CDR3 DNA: TGTGCCAGCAGTTTTGGTACAGACCTTGAAGCTTTCTTT; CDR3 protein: CASSFGTDLEAFF
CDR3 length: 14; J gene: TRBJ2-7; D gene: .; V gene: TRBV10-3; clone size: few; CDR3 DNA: TGTGCCATCAGTGAGGGGACCCTCGCTTACGAGCAGTACTTC; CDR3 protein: CAISEGTLAYEQYF
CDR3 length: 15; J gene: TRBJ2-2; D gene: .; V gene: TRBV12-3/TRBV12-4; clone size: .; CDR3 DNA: TGTGCCAGCGTAATTAGGACAACTCACTTCGGGGAGCTGTTTTTT; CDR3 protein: CASVIRTTHFGELFF
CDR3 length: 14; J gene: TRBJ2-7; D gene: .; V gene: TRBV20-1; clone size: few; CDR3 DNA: TGCAGTGCTAGGAGGACGGGGAGCTCCTACGAGCAGTACTTC; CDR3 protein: CSARRTGSSYEQYF
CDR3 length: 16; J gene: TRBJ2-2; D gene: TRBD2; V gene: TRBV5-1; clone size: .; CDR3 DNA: TGCGCCAGCAGCTTGCGGACTAGCGGGAGCGCCGGGGAGCTGTTTTTT; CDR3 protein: CASSLRTSGSAGELFF
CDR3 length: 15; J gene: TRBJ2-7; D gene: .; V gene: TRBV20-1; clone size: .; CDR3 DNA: TGCAGTGCTAGGGTTGGACTCTTAGGATTCTACGAGCAGTACTTC; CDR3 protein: CSARVGLLGFYEQYF
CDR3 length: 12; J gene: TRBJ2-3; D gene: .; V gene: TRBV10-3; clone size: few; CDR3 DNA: TGTGCCATCGCTGCTAGCACAGATACGCAGTATTTT; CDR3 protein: CAIAASTDTQYF
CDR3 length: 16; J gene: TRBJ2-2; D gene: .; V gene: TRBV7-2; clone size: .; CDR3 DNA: TGTGCCAGCAGCGTCAGGGGTGGGGGGAACACCGGGGAGCTGTTTTTT; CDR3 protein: CASSVRGGGNTGELFF
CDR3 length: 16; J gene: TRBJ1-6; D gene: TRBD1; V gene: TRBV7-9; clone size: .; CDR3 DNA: TGTGCCAGCAGCTTCCGCACAGGGGAGGGTAATTCACCCCTCCACTTT; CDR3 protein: CASSFRTGEGNSPLHF
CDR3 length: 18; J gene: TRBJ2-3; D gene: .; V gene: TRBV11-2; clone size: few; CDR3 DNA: TGTGCCAGCAGCTTTTATGGGCGCGGTTATTATGACACAGATACGCAGTATTTT; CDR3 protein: CASSFYGRGYYDTDTQYF
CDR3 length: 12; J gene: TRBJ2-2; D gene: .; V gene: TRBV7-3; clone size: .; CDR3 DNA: TGTGCCAGCAGCAGGATCGGGGGGGAGCTGTTTTTT; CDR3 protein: CASSRIGGELFF
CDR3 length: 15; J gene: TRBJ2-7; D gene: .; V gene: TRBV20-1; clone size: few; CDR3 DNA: TGCAGTGCTGGGGTGGGGCGGCCCTACTCCTACGAGCAGTACTTC; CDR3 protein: CSAGVGRPYSYEQYF
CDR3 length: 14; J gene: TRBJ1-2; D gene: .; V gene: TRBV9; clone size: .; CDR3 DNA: TGTGCCAGCACCAGAGAGGGAGCCGGGAAGGGCTACACCTTC; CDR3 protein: CASTREGAGKGYTF
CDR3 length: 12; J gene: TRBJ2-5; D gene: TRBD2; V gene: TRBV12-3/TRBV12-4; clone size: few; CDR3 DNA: TGTGCCAGCGCTAGCGGGAGAGAGACCCAGTACTTC; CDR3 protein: CASASGRETQYF
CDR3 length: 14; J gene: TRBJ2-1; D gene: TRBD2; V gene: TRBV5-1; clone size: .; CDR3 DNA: TGCGCCAGCGGGAAGCGGGACTCCTACAATGAGCAGTTCTTC; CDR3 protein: CASGKRDSYNEQFF
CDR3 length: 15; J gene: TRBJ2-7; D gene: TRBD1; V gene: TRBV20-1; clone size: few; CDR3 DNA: TGCAGTGCTAGAGATAGGCTGACAGGGATCTACGAGCAGTACTTC; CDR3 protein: CSARDRLTGIYEQYF
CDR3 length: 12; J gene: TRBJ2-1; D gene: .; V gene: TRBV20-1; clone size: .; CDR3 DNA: TGCAGTGCTAGAGATCGGCTAATTGAGCAGTTCTTC; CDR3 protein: CSARDRLIEQFF
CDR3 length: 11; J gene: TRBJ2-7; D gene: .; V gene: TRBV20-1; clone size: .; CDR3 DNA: TGCAGTGCCAGGACAACCCACGAGCAGTACTTC; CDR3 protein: CSARTTHEQYF
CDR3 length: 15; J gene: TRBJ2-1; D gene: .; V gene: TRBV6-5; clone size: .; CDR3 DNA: TGTGCCAGCAGTTATGGTAGCGGACGTGACAATGAGCAGTTCTTC; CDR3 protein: CASSYGSGRDNEQFF
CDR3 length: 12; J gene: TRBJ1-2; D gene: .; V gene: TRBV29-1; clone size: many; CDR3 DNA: TGCAGCGTTGAAGGGGGACTCTATGGCTACACCTTC; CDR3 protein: CSVEGGLYGYTF
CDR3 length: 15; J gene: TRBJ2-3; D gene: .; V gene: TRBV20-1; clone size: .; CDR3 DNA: TGCAGTCCTTACCCGGGGAGCGCGAGCACAGATACGCAGTATTTT; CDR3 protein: CSPYPGSASTDTQYF
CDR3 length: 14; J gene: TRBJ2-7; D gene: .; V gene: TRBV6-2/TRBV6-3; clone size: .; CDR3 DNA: TGTGCCAGCAGTTACCCCGGGGGCACCTACGAGCAGTACTTC; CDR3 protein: CASSYPGGTYEQYF
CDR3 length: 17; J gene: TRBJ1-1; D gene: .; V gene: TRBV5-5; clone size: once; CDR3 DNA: TGTGCCAGCAGCTTACGACCCGCACAGGGCATGAACACTGAAGCTTTCTTT; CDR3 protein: CASSLRPAQGMNTEAFF
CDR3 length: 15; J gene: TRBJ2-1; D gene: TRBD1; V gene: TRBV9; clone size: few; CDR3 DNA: TGTGCCAGCAGCGTTCGGGACAGGGCTTACAATGAGCAGTTCTTC; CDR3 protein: CASSVRDRAYNEQFF
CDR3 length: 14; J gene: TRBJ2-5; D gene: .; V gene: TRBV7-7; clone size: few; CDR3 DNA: TGTGCCAGCAGCGAAGCCGGGGAATGGGAGACCCAGTACTTC; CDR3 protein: CASSEAGEWETQYF